Presented here are 19 T cell receptor beta chains from one specimen sequenced in a study of blood T cells in healthy people across ages. With a J-beta primer mix and a sample-barcoded 5' primer, a second PCR ran 7 to 11 cycles. One entry per CDR3 protein, called by TCRdb with MiXCR from the 5' RACE reads. The data show 1 million or so distinct CDR3 sequences, approximately 25% seen once. These data are also associated with another study on T cells of mothers and their children.

Material: blood. The receptors derive from a girl aged 2 to 10 in good health.

The gene calls are TRBV15 and TRBJ1-5; D is ambiguous. Germline CDR1 and CDR2: LNHNV and YYDKDF (reference sequence). The CDR3 contains 14 residues. V lost 0 bases and J lost 4, with 7 bases in between. The CDR3 is CATSRETENQPQHF. In DNA form, the CDR3 reads TGTGCCACCAGCAGAGAAACAGAGAATCAGCCCCAGCATTTT.

This clonotype was found once. The rearrangement joins TRBV20-1 to TRBJ2-1, with 12 bases identical to TRBD2. Losses at the gene ends were 1 base for V and 3 bases for J; bases not matched to a gene: 4. The CDR3 is made up of 16 amino acids. From germline, CDR1 is DFQATT and CDR2 SNEGSKA (reference sequence). DNA of the CDR3: TGCAGTGCTAGAGGACTAGCGGGAGATCGCTACAATGAGCAGTTCTTC. Encoded protein: CSARGLAGDRYNEQFF.

Turning to this clonotype: Mismatch with germline at one junction end may stem from a read error. J is TRBJ2-2 and V is TRBV29-1; either TRBD1 or TRBD2 may fit D (5 bases each). CDR3 length equals 13 residues. CDR1 SQVTM and CDR2 ANQGSEA come from the germline V gene. DNA of the CDR3: TGCAGCGCCCGGGACGGCAACACCGGGGAGCTGCTTTTT. Its translation is CSARDGNTGELLF.

The gene calls are TRBV28 and TRBJ2-2; TRBD1 is a possible D gene (5 bases). CDR3 length: 14 residues. Germline CDR1 reads MDHEN; CDR2 reads SYDVKM. V lost 6 bases, J lost 3 bases, and 11 bases lay in between. The CDR3 DNA is TGTGCCAGCAGGACAGTCCGGGACACCGGGGAGCTGTTTTTT. Protein product: CASRTVRDTGELFF.

This clonotype was observed a handful of times. This chain connects TRBV28 to TRBJ2-7; 9 bases are shared with TRBD1. The V segment lost 6 bases and the J segment 4 bases; nucleotides outside the gene matches: 13. The CDR3 has 16 amino acids. CDR1 is MDHEN and CDR2 is SYDVKM in the germline V gene. The CDR3 bases are TGTGCCAGCAGGACTATAGGGACAGGGAAGGGATACGAGCAGTACTTC. Protein: CASRTIGTGKGYEQYF.

This chain joins TRBV9 and TRBJ2-3; TRBD2 aligns across 8 bases. The length of the CDR3 is 14 residues. Germline CDR1 is SGDLS and CDR2 is YYNGEE. V shed 0 bases, J shed 7 bases, and the junction held 4 bases outside the gene matches. In DNA, the CDR3 is TGTGCCAGCAGCGTAGAGCGGGAGTCATATACGCAGTATTTT. Protein product: CASSVERESYTQYF.

Only a few counts were recorded for this clonotype. The chain couples TRBV7-2 to TRBJ2-7, with TRBD2 matching over 11 bases. The J call may be in error: the DNA end matches TRBJ2-5 better. This CDR3 is built from 16 residues. Germline values: CDR1 SGHTA, CDR2 FQGNSA. The DNA of the CDR3 is TGTGCCAGCAGCTTAGGCCGACTAGCGGGGATCGAGACCCAGTACTTC. This sequence encodes CASSLGRLAGIETQYF.

A note on this clonotype: One end of the junction fails to match germline, which may point to a read error. The rearrangement joins TRBV20-1 to TRBJ2-3; D may be TRBD2 (6 bases). Germline CDR1 DFQATT, CDR2 SNEGSKA (reference sequence). The CDR3 runs 16 residues. The DNA for the CDR3 is TGCTGTGCTAGAATGGGAGCCGGGAGAACCACAGATACGCAGTATTTT. It translates to CCARMGAGRTTDTQYF.

The V gene is TRBV12-3 or TRBV12-4, the J gene TRBJ1-1; D is undetermined. V lost 2 bases, J lost 10 bases, and 14 bases lay in between. The CDR3 contains 13 residues. CDR3 amino acids: CASSLREWVGAFF. In DNA, the CDR3 is TGTGCCAGCAGTTTAAGGGAGTGGGTCGGAGCTTTCTTT.

The chain couples TRBV11-3 to TRBJ2-1; 7 bases match TRBD1. CDR1 is SGHNT, CDR2 YENEEA, per germline. Trimming took 5 bases from V and 9 from J; bases not matched to a gene: 10. The CDR3 has 14 amino acids. The CDR3 sequence: CASSLDRVIGEQFF. The CDR3, as DNA: TGTGCCAGCAGCCTTGACAGGGTTATTGGTGAGCAGTTCTTC.

The chain has TRBV7-9 and TRBJ2-1; the D gene is possibly TRBD2 (5 bases). The V gene lost 8 bases and the J gene lost 8 bases, with 16 bases spanning the gap. The CDR3 has 13 residues. The V gene's germline CDR1 is SEHNR and CDR2 FQNEAQ (reference sequence). The CDR3 DNA reads TGTGCCAGCGGAAATTCGATCGGGGATGAGCAGTTCTTC. Encoded protein: CASGNSIGDEQFF.

This chain joins TRBV3-1 and TRBJ1-1, with 9 bases aligning to TRBD1. This CDR3 has 14 amino acids. V was pared by 4 bases and J by 5 bases, with 5 bases of the junction left unmatched. Germline V CDR1 and CDR2: LGHDT, YNNKEL (reference sequence). CDR3 nucleotide sequence: TGTGCCAGCAGCCTGGGACAGGGTATGACTGAAGCTTTCTTT. It specifies CASSLGQGMTEAFF.

This clonotype has a handful of counts. The V and J genes are TRBV28 and TRBJ1-4; the match to TRBD1 covers 8 bases. After removal of 7 bases from V and 2 bases from J, the junction contained 15 bases not matched to a gene. This CDR3 spans 18 amino acids. Germline CDR1 and CDR2: MDHEN and SYDVKM. CDR3 nucleotides: TGTGCCAGCATTCCCACCTCGACAGGGGCCTGGACTAATGAAAAACTGTTTTTT. This translates into CASIPTSTGAWTNEKLFF.

This clonotype was counted many times. The gene calls are TRBV3-1 and TRBJ2-1; no reliable D call. Germline CDR1 is LGHDT and CDR2 is YNNKEL (reference sequence). The CDR3 contains 14 residues. V lost 0 bases and J lost 9, with 12 bases in between. The CDR3: CASSQDLRAFEQFF. The CDR3, as DNA: TGTGCCAGCAGCCAAGATCTTAGAGCTTTTGAGCAGTTCTTC.

V usage is TRBV28 and J usage is TRBJ1-5; D is unclear. Per germline, CDR1 MDHEN and CDR2 SYDVKM. The CDR3 is 16 residues long. V was shortened by 4 bases and J by 3 bases, with 16 bases between the two germline ends. The DNA for the CDR3 is TGTGCCAGCAGTTCAAGATCCGATTTTAACAATCAGCCCCAGCATTTT. Its translation is CASSSRSDFNNQPQHF. Full variable domain (rest looked up from reference TRBV28 and TRBJ1-5): DVKVTQSSRYLVKRTGEKVFLECVQDMDHENMFWYRQDPGLGLRLIYFSYDVKMKEKGDIPEGYSVSREKKERFSLILESASTNQTSMYLCASSSRSDFNNQPQHFGDGTRLSIL.

This clonotype was counted a few times. V gene TRBV13 combines with J gene TRBJ2-7, with D possibly being TRBD2 (5 bases). CDR3 length: 11 amino acids. V lost 0 bases to trimming and J lost 12 bases, with 9 bases between them. Germline lookup yields CDR1 PRHDT and CDR2 FYEKMQ (reference sequence). CDR3 sequence: CASSLGGERYF. The CDR3 bases are TGTGCCAGCAGCTTAGGTGGGGAGAGGTACTTC.

This chain connects TRBV11-1 to TRBJ2-2; maybe TRBD1 (5 bases). Germline lookup yields CDR1 SGHAT and CDR2 FQDESV (reference sequence). The V and J ends lost 4 bases and 5 bases respectively, with 8 bases between them. The CDR3 spans 13 residues. DNA of the CDR3: TGTGCCAGCAGCTCTCGACAGACCGGGGAGCTGTTTTTT. Protein sequence: CASSSRQTGELFF.

The chain has TRBV7-9 and TRBJ2-5, with unresolved D. The V gene's germline CDR1 is SEHNR and CDR2 FQNEAQ (reference sequence). V was shortened by 5 bases and J by 9 bases, with 16 bases between the two germline ends. This CDR3 has 13 residues. CDR3 DNA sequence: TGTGCCAGCAGCACCAATGACCTGCCGGCCCAGTACTTC. Amino acids: CASSTNDLPAQYF.

CDR3: CASSPTALVRIQYF. CDR3 coding DNA: TGTGCCAGCAGCCCAACCGCGCTAGTTAGGATTCAGTACTTC. The chain links TRBV6-2 or TRBV6-3 to TRBJ2-4; D unclear. The CDR3 is 14 residues long. The germline V and J ends were trimmed by 6 bases and 10 bases, with 19 bases remaining between them. Germline V gene sequence: CDR1 MNHEY, CDR2 SVGEGT.